This T cell receptor beta chain was identified in a study of breast tumors, draining lymph nodes, adjacent tissues. This clonotype occurred many times. The CDR3 sequence is 14 residues long. The V gene's germline CDR1 is SGHTA and CDR2 FQGNSA. V lost 3 bases and J lost 4, with 13 bases in between. The lymph nodes were axillary draining lymph nodes from breast cancer patients. TCRdb reprocessed the multiplex PCR reads with MiXCR, giving one entry per CDR3 protein. Of 200,000 or so distinct CDR3 sequences in the sample, approximately 31% were seen once. The rearrangement links TRBV7-2 to TRBJ2-7; D assignment may be TRBD1 or TRBD2 (5 bases each). The sequenced material came from axillary lymph node tissue. The TCR comes from a female donor with breast cancer. Some clones in this sample may be carry-over from other donors' samples. CDR3 residues: CASSLTGGGYEQYF. The CDR3 DNA is TGTGCCAGCAGCTTGACTGGGGGTGGGTACGAGCAGTACTTC.